These T cell receptor beta chains were read from a single sample in a study of type 1 regulatory T cells. These receptors have no identified antigens. TCRdb re-derived calls from the reads in MiXCR, one entry per CDR3 protein. Of about 62,000 distinct CDR3 sequences in the sample, less than 65% are singletons; the top ten hold roughly 1.9%. Sequenced sample: cultured non-Tr1 T cells, either the whole culture or a sorted T cell fraction (not recorded which). These receptors all come from a human donor in good health. Each CDR3 is given with its conserved first and last residue. Expanded clones get a size class; other rows say once, few or many, or leave the size out.

>.|TRBJ1-2|TRBV9
CASSVDQGDYGYTF
>.|TRBJ1-1|TRBV5-1
CASSPRENTEAFF
>few|TRBJ2-7|TRBV6-2/TRBV6-3
CASSLGRSYEQYF
>.|TRBJ2-2|TRBV20-1
CSARAGVVAGELFF
>.|TRBJ2-1|TRBV19
CASSLRKNNEQFF
>.|TRBJ2-3|TRBV18
CASNLRRGIGTDTQYF
>.|TRBJ2-2|TRBV12-3/TRBV12-4
CASSPGLAGVGGELFF
>.|TRBJ1-1|TRBV28
CASSILRTVEAFF
>.|TRBJ2-5|TRBV3-1
CASTLLTGQETQYF
>.|TRBJ1-1|TRBV29-1
CSVGTDGLLKNTEAFF
>.|TRBJ1-5|TRBV6-1
CASSEIRGRNQPQHF
>.|TRBJ2-2|TRBV7-3
CASRGVGELFF
>.|TRBJ2-1|TRBV28
CASTRTFRVHEQFF
>.|TRBJ2-2|TRBV7-9
CASSPPGAGTGELFF
>.|TRBJ2-5|TRBV24-1
CATSALGQGGRETQYF
>few|TRBJ2-3|TRBV20-1
CSAPDRTRNTDTQYF
>.|TRBJ2-7|TRBV5-5
CASSGTGAGFYEQYF